This T cell receptor beta chain is from a study of blood T cell repertoires in COVID-19. Study-level information: PBMCs, B-cell-depleted T cells, or T cells were the source of the cDNA or gDNA that made up the material.

V dropped 1 base and J dropped 0 bases, with 12 bases sitting between them. CDR1 and CDR2 from the germline V gene are SGHVS and FQNEAQ. The CDR3 is 16 amino acids. Original methodology: Reference gene primer amplification yielded estimated nucleated cell counts. Here immunoSEQ multiplex PCR was the method, and the copy in TCRdb shows in-frame clones only, minus some. Clone size and the V and J calls come from that table; the DNA yielded D and trimming. Among just over 250,000 clones, roughly 88% were seen once, and the ten largest hold around 9.6%. This TCR came from a woman in her seventies with COVID-19, enrolled during active disease. The V call is TRBV7-8, the J call TRBJ1-1; tentatively, D is TRBD1 (6 bases). The sample was peripheral blood. CDR3 residues: CASSLGNRALNTEAFF. CDR3 bases: TGTGCCAGCAGCTTAGGGAACAGGGCCCTGAACACTGAAGCTTTCTTT.